A single sample gave rise to the 16 T cell receptor beta chains below, sequenced in a study of early T cells in non-severe SARS-CoV-2 infection (dated by TCRdb to about 2021). Libraries came from 5' RACE. TCRdb records NextSeq 500 as the sequencer. The public sequencing data were trimmed at Q25 with fastp and processed into clonotypes with MiXCR by TCRdb, which kept only in-frame beta chains. Records with the same CDR3 protein are collapsed into one entry carrying the most frequent genes and DNA. The sample profile shows 90,000 to 120,000 distinct CDR3 sequences; about 12% of them were found once. The leading ten clones occupy 3% to 3.5% of the sample. Sequences were obtained from whole blood. Source of these receptors: an adult who was a healthcare worker with PCR-confirmed SARS-CoV-2 infection or an uninfected control (not recorded which).

CDR3 amino acids: CASSPRLAGTGTDEQYF. In DNA, the CDR3 is TGTGCCAGCTCACCAAGACTAGCGGGAACGGGCACAGACGAGCAGTACTTC. V gene TRBV18 combines with J gene TRBJ2-7, with 11 bases matching TRBD2. The trim removed 2 bases at V and 5 bases at J, leaving 11 bases unmatched. CDR1 and CDR2 (germline): KGHSH, LQKENI. The CDR3 runs 17 residues.

The V call is TRBV3-1, the J call TRBJ2-7; 8 positions agree with TRBD1. The CDR3 loop spans 15 amino acids. With 4 bases clipped from V and 3 bases from J, the junction kept 8 bases outside the gene matches. Germline CDR1 LGHDT, CDR2 YNNKEL (reference sequence). CDR3 bases: TGTGCCAGCAGCCCCGGGACAGGCTACATCTACGAGCAGTACTTC. This translates into CASSPGTGYIYEQYF.

This clonotype was observed many times. The chain uses TRBV30 and TRBJ1-4; D is undetermined. Germline assignment: CDR1 GTSNPN and CDR2 SVGIG (reference sequence). The V and J ends lost 0 bases and 8 bases respectively, with 4 bases between them. This CDR3 comprises 11 residues. CDR3 coding DNA: TGTGCCTGGAGTGTAGGGGAAAAACTGTTTTTT. This gives the protein CAWSVGEKLFF.

The chain is built from TRBV2 and TRBJ2-3; 7 positions match TRBD2. This CDR3 region has 13 residues. Per germline, CDR1 SNHLY and CDR2 FYNNEI. V shed 7 bases and J 4 bases; nucleotides not matched to a gene: 5. The CDR3 DNA sequence: TGTGCCAGCATGCGGGACTACCCAGATACGCAGTATTTT. Its translation is CASMRDYPDTQYF. The entire variable domain, with the rest obtained from reference TRBV2 and TRBJ2-3, is as follows: EPEVTQTPSHQVTQMGQEVILRCVPISNHLYFYWYRQILGQKVEFLVSFYNNEISEKSEIFDDQFSVERPDGSNFTLKIRSTKLEDSAMYFCASMRDYPDTQYFGPGTRLTVL.

The chain recombines TRBV6-1 with TRBJ2-6; D is unresolved. The CDR3 runs to 14 residues. The ends were cut back, 6 bases at V and 4 bases at J, with 10 bases in the middle. Germline V CDR1 and CDR2: MNHNS, SASEGT. The CDR3 spells CASRKVMGANVLTF. In DNA form, the CDR3 reads TGTGCCAGCAGGAAAGTGATGGGGGCCAACGTCCTGACTTTC.

This clonotype was found many times. The genes are TRBV7-8 and TRBJ1-1; 10 nucleotides agree with TRBD1. Germline V gene sequence: CDR1 SGHVS, CDR2 FQNEAQ. The CDR3 contains 17 residues. V lost 7 bases to trimming and J lost 6 bases; unmatched junction nucleotides: 17. CDR3 loop: CASTPGQGDFGSAEAFF. DNA for the CDR3: TGTGCCAGCACCCCAGGACAGGGGGATTTTGGTAGCGCTGAAGCTTTCTTT.

This clonotype showed up many times. This chain joins TRBV6-2 or TRBV6-3 and TRBJ2-1; the D gene is possibly TRBD1 (6 bases). This CDR3 comprises 15 residues. V was trimmed by 5 bases and J by 10 bases, leaving 21 bases between them. Germline V gene lookup returns CDR1 MNHEY and CDR2 SVGEGT. The CDR3, as DNA: TGTGCCAGCAGTACCACAGGGTACCGGGTCGGGGAGCAGTTCTTC. It specifies CASSTTGYRVGEQFF.

Remarks on this clonotype: One end of the junction does not line up with germline, which may come from a read error. The V gene is TRBV14, the J gene TRBJ2-2; D uncertain. The CDR3 length is 13 residues. Germline CDR1 is SGHDN and CDR2 is FVKESK. The CDR3 sequence is CASSQRNTRELFF. DNA of the CDR3: TGTGCCAGCAGCCAACGTAACACCAGGGAGCTGTTTTTT. Drawing the rest from reference TRBV14 and TRBJ2-2, the complete variable domain is EAGVTQFPSHSVIEKGQTVTLRCDPISGHDNLYWYRRVMGKEIKFLLHFVKESKQDESGMPNNRFLAERTGGTYSTLKVQPAELEDSGVYFCASSQRNTRELFFGEGSRLTVL.

The V and J genes are TRBV11-2 and TRBJ2-1; TRBD2 aligns across 11 bases. From germline, CDR1 is SGHAT and CDR2 FQNNGV. The CDR3 totals 16 residues. V shed 3 bases and J 10 bases; nucleotides not matched to a gene: 11. The CDR3 sequence is CASSFGLAGLLGEQFF. The CDR3 DNA reads as TGTGCCAGCAGCTTTGGACTAGCGGGTCTCCTAGGGGAGCAGTTCTTC.

Points on this clonotype: This may stem from a read error, because a much larger clone lies one nucleotide away. This rearrangement joins TRBV29-1 to TRBJ1-6, with D possibly being TRBD1 (6 bases). Germline lookup yields CDR1 SQVTM and CDR2 ANQGSEA. This CDR3 has 13 amino acids. Trimming shortened V by 6 bases and J by 8 bases, and 14 bases separated the two germline ends. DNA of the CDR3: TGCAGCGTAGTCGACAGGAGGGATTCACCCCTCCACTTT. Amino acids: CSVVDRRDSPLHF.

This clonotype was recorded at least ten times. CDR3 nucleotides: TGCAGCGTTGAAGTCGGCAGGGGGCTGCTTGGCACTGAAGCTTTCTTT. Encoded protein: CSVEVGRGLLGTEAFF. The J gene is TRBJ1-1, the V gene TRBV29-1; 8 bases fit TRBD1. The V and J ends lost 1 base and 4 bases, in that order; junction bases with no gene match: 11. Germline-derived CDR1 and CDR2 are SQVTM and ANQGSEA. The CDR3 extends over 16 amino acids.

The J gene is TRBJ2-1, the V gene TRBV24-1; D is unresolved. V was shortened by 2 bases and J by 13 bases, with 14 bases between the two germline ends. CDR1 is KGHDR, CDR2 SFDVKD, per germline. This CDR3 region has 13 residues. The CDR3 reads CATSDSFGLRQFF. In nucleotides, the CDR3 is TGTGCCACCAGTGATTCCTTCGGCCTGAGACAGTTCTTC.

The chain links TRBV9 to TRBJ2-3; D not certain. V was cut by 0 bases and J by 1 base, with 9 bases left in between. Germline V gene data show CDR1 as SGDLS and CDR2 as YYNGEE. The CDR3 contains 15 residues. The CDR3 loop reads CASSVARSRTDTQYF. DNA of the CDR3: TGTGCCAGCAGCGTAGCTCGGAGCCGCACAGATACGCAGTATTTT. Variable domain in full (rest from reference TRBV9 and TRBJ2-3): DSGVTQTPKHLITATGQRVTLRCSPRSGDLSVYWYQQSLDQGLQFLIQYYNGEERAKGNILERFSAQQFPDLHSELNLSSLELGDSALYFCASSVARSRTDTQYFGPGTRLTVL.

In this sample, this clonotype turned up a few times. The chain carries TRBV18 and TRBJ2-3, with a weak D call TRBD1 (5 bases). Germline V gene data show CDR1 as KGHSH and CDR2 as LQKENI. Trimming shortened V by 2 bases and J by 4 bases, and 16 bases separated the two germline ends. The CDR3 covers 16 residues. The CDR3 sequence is CASSPKGPGLSDTQYF. The CDR3 DNA reads TGTGCCAGCTCACCAAAGGGGCCAGGGTTATCAGATACGCAGTATTTT.

The rearrangement joins TRBV6-5 to TRBJ1-1; no clear D gene. Germline lookup yields CDR1 MNHEY and CDR2 SVGAGI. This CDR3 spans 16 amino acids. The V end lost 0 bases, the J end lost 0 bases, and 11 bases lay between the germline ends. The CDR3 region has the DNA TGTGCCAGCAGTTACTCCTCATTTGCACTGAACACTGAAGCTTTCTTT. Amino acid sequence: CASSYSSFALNTEAFF.

This clonotype was observed at least ten times. The chain links TRBV12-3 or TRBV12-4 to TRBJ2-4; TRBD2 might be the D (6 bases). V was cut by 3 bases and J by 0 bases, with 12 bases left in between. This CDR3 spans 16 amino acids. The CDR3 loop reads CASSLGGSLAKNIQYF. The DNA for the CDR3 is TGTGCCAGCAGTTTGGGGGGATCGCTAGCCAAAAACATTCAGTACTTC.